This paragraph reports one TCR beta chain. Its antigen is currently unknown. The CDR3 has 14 amino acids. V shed 5 bases, J shed 7 bases, and the junction held 10 bases outside the gene matches. Next came a second PCR, run for about 6 to 11 cycles, which used a sample-barcoded 5' primer along with a J-beta primer mix. TCRdb ran MiXCR on the 5' RACE reads and lists one entry per CDR3 protein. The sample lists a few hundred thousand distinct CDR3 sequences; roughly half were seen once. This entry comes from a study of blood T cells in healthy people across ages. Findings and limits, study-wide: Diversity of TCR beta per million T cells declined in a roughly linear way with age. Greater diversity and more naive CD4+ cells were seen in long-lived donors than in aged donors.

The sample was blood. The TCR comes from a man aged 55-75 years in good health. The rearrangement links TRBV12-3 or TRBV12-4 to TRBJ1-2, with 7 bases lining up with TRBD1. The CDR3 sequence is CASSAGQVMSGYTF. The CDR3 nucleotides are TGTGCCAGCAGTGCCGGACAGGTTATGAGTGGCTACACCTTC.